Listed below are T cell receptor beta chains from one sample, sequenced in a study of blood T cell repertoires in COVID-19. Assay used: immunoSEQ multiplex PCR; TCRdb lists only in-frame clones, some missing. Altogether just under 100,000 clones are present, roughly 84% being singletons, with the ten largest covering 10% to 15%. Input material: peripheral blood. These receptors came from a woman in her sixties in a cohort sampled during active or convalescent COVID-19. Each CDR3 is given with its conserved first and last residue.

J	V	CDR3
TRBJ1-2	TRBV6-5	CASTTAGWGSYGYTF
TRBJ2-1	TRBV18	CASSPPWLAGAYNEQFF
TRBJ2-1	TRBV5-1	CASSYSGGFSEQFF
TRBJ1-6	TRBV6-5	CASSFNRGINSPLHF
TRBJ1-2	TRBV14	CASSPTGGAPYGYTF
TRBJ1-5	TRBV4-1	CASSQGDRGLSNQPQHF
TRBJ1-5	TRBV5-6	CASSLAGGREPQHF
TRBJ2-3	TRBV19	CASSSRGLVVDTQYF
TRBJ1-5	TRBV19	CASKDRGGPQHF
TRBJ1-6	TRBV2	CASAQDTYNSPLHF
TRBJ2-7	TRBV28	CASSLSGSGPYEQYF
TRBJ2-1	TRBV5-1	CASSIGTSTDNEQFF
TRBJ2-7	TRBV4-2	CASSQERGEQYF
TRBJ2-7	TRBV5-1	CASSFGEGTYEQYF
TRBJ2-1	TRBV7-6	CASSLGFGPYNEQFF
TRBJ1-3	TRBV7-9	CASSLNSGGNTIYF
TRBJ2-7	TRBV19	CASSPGEDYEQYF
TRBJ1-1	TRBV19	CASSMGQGFMNTEAFF
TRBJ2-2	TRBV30	CAWGKGLGVGTGELFF
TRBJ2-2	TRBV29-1	CSASGGTSTGELFF
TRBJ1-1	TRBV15	CATSRDRGVTEAFF
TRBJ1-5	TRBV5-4	CASSPGQGTGQPQHF
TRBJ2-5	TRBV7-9	CASSLSWIGQGAETQYF
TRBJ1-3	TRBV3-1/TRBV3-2	CASSHRQGTGNTIYF
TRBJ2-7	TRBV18	CASSLGQGPYEQYF
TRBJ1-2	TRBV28	CASSLDSNYGYTF
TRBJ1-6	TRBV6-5	CASSGTGVINSPLHF
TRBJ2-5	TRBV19	CASSGGQHQETQYF
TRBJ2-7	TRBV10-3	CAISTGGIYEQYF
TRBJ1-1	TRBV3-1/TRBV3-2	CASSQRGGGMNTEAFF
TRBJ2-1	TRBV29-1	CSVRDRGAYNEQFF
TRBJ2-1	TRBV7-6	CASSSPGDEQFF
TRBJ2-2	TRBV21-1	CASREDRDGTTGELFF
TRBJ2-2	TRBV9	CASSVGWASNTGELFF
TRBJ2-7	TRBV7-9	CASSLGGQGAEQYF
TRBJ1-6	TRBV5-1	CASSLENRPLGALHF
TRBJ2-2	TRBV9	CASSLGGRETGELFF
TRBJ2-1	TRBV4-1	CASSRETDEQFF
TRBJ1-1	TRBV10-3	CAISAQGKAEAFF
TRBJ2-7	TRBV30	CAWRLAGAYEQYF
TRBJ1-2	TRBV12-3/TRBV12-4	CASSQDSEFGYTF
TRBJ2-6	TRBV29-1	CSARLTFSSGANVLTF
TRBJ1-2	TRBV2	CASSRQGSHYGYTF
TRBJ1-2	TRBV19	CASRGTGNLYGYTF
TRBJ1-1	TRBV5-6	CASSQELTQGDTEAFF
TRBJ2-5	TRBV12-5	CASGWGEETQYF
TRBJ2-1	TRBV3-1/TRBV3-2	CASSHEREGRDEQFF
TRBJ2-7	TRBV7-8	CASSLVSPTSGATYEQYF
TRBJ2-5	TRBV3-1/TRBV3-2	CASSQGPETQYF